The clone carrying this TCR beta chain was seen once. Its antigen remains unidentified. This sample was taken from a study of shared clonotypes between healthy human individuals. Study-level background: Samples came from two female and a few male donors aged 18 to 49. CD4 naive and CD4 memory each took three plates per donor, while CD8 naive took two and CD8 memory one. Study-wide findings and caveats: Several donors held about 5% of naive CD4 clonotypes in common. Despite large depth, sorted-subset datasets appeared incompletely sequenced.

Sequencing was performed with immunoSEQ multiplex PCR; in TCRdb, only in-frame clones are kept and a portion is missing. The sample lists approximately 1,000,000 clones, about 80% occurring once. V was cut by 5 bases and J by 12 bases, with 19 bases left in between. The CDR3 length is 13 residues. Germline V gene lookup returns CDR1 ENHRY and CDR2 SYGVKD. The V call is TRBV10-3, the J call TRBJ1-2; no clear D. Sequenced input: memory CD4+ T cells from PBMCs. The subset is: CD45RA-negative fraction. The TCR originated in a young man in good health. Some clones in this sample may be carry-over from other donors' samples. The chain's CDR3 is CAISSDGSAWDTF. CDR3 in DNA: TGTGCCATCAGTTCGGACGGCTCCGCCTGGGACACCTTC.